These 9 T cell receptor beta chains originate from one sample sequenced in a study of shared clonotypes between healthy human individuals. Profiling relied on immunoSEQ multiplex PCR, and the TCRdb table lists in-frame clones only, not all of them. This table has about 1,900,000 clones, roughly 95% appearing once. Positive CCR7 selection of CD45RO-negative cells yielded the naive CD8 cells, and terminally differentiated effector memory CD45RA+ cells were excluded. Sample: naive CD8+ T cells sorted from blood. These receptors were taken from a man between 18 and 35 years old in good health.

The V and J genes are TRBV29-1 and TRBJ2-1; D gene uncertain. The germline V and J ends were trimmed by 7 bases and 5 bases, with 9 bases remaining between them. The length of the CDR3 is 11 residues. In germline, CDR1 is SQVTM, CDR2 ANQGSEA. CDR3 nucleotide sequence: TGCAGCGCCCTACTTAACAATGAGCAGTTCTTC. Its protein product is CSALLNNEQFF.

Comments on this clone: The identical CDR3 is also encoded by other nucleotide sequences in the sample. The gene calls are TRBV6-5 and TRBJ1-5; tentatively, D is TRBD1 (5 bases). The CDR3 is 14 residues long. CDR1 is MNHEY, CDR2 SVGAGI, per germline. V dropped 2 bases and J dropped 6 bases, with 11 bases sitting between them. This chain's CDR3 is CASSYGQGVQPQHF. The CDR3 DNA reads TGTGCCAGCAGTTACGGGCAGGGTGTTCAGCCCCAGCATTTT.

This clone was observed a single time. This sequence joins TRBV6-1 and TRBJ2-2; possibly TRBD1 or TRBD2 for D (5 bases each). The ends were cut back, 8 bases at V and 0 bases at J, with 13 bases in the middle. The CDR3 runs 15 residues. CDR1 MNHNS and CDR2 SASEGT come from the germline V gene. Written as DNA, the CDR3 is TGTGCCAGCCTGGAGTGGGGACCGAACACCGGGGAGCTGTTTTTT. It yields the protein CASLEWGPNTGELFF.

The rearrangement uses TRBV27 and TRBJ2-7, with TRBD2 matching 10 bases. The ends lost 2 bases at V and 5 bases at J; junction bases unmatched: 6. The CDR3 runs to 15 residues. The germline CDR1 and CDR2 sequences are MNHEY and SMNVEV (reference sequence). The CDR3 loop reads CASSLGSSGGNEQYF. In DNA, the CDR3 is TGTGCCAGCAGTTTAGGGTCTAGCGGGGGAAACGAGCAGTACTTC.

The V gene is TRBV5-4, the J gene TRBJ2-1; D possibly corresponds to TRBD1 (5 bases). Germline-derived CDR1 and CDR2 are SGHNT and YYREEE (reference sequence). Trimming cost V 3 bases and J 10 bases, with 14 bases left between them. The CDR3 has 13 amino acids. CDR3 loop: CASSSQGSWEQFF. The CDR3 DNA reads TGTGCCAGCAGCTCCCAGGGATCCTGGGAGCAGTTCTTC. The whole variable domain, remainder taken from reference TRBV5-4 and TRBJ2-1, is ETGVTQSPTHLIKTRGQQVTLRCSSQSGHNTVSWYQQALGQGPQFIFQYYREEENGRGNFPPRFSGLQFPNYSSELNVNALELDDSALYLCASSSQGSWEQFFGPGTRLTVL.

The chain recombines TRBV2 with TRBJ2-1; 11 nucleotides agree with TRBD2. The CDR3 runs to 15 residues. With 6 bases clipped from V and 4 bases from J, the junction kept 5 bases outside the gene matches. Germline V gives CDR1 SNHLY, CDR2 FYNNEI. In DNA, the CDR3 is TGTGCCAGCAGGGAACTAGCGGGAGATTACAATGAGCAGTTCTTC. It specifies CASRELAGDYNEQFF.

J is TRBJ2-5 and V is TRBV28, with unresolved D. Trimming took 2 bases from V and 2 from J, leaving 15 bases between them. The CDR3 spans 16 residues. Germline CDR1 is MDHEN and CDR2 is SYDVKM. CDR3 region: CASSLAQLMAQETQYF. The CDR3 DNA reads as TGTGCCAGCAGTTTAGCACAGCTTATGGCACAAGAGACCCAGTACTTC.

In its sample, this clone was seen once. The gene calls are TRBV19 and TRBJ2-5, with 8 bases aligning to TRBD1. The CDR3 is made up of 18 amino acids. V trimming: 2 bases; J trimming: 5 bases; junction bases outside the gene matches: 16. Germline CDR1 is LNHDA and CDR2 is SQIVND (reference sequence). CDR3 sequence: CASSITPPTGEVRETQYF. The CDR3 region has the DNA TGTGCCAGTAGTATAACCCCCCCGACAGGGGAGGTAAGGGAGACCCAGTACTTC.

V and J are TRBV9 and TRBJ1-2; D ambiguous. The length of the CDR3 is 13 residues. Trimming stripped 0 bases from V and 4 bases from J, with 7 bases between. In germline, CDR1 is SGDLS, CDR2 YYNGEE. In DNA form, the CDR3 reads TGTGCCAGCAGCGTAGCACAGAGCTATGGCTACACCTTC. Its translation: CASSVAQSYGYTF.